A selection of T cell receptor beta chains follows, all from one sample in a study of prognosis after radiotherapy for stage I lung cancer. TCRdb independently ran MiXCR on the multiplex PCR reads; one entry per CDR3 protein. The table lists about 59,000 distinct CDR3 sequences, 26% of them singletons. Here the sequenced sample was PBMCs, taken before or after stereotactic body radiation therapy (not recorded which). These receptor sequences come from a donor aged 50 or older with non-small cell lung cancer. The CDR3 runs from the conserved cysteine through the conserved F or W. The order of the fields is J gene, V gene, CDR3 length, D gene, clone size, CDR3 DNA, CDR3 protein. The D gene is left open where the match is weak. The size field is filled for only some rows; it gives once, few, many or a size class.

TRBJ2-6	TRBV6-1	14	-	-	TGTGCCAGCCGATCGGGGGCCGGGGAAAACGTCCTGACTTTC	CASRSGAGENVLTF
TRBJ1-2	TRBV7-8	14	-	many	TGTGCCAGCAGCTTAGGGGTATCTAACTATGGCTACACCTTC	CASSLGVSNYGYTF
TRBJ2-2	TRBV3-1	11	-	many	TGTGCCAGCAGCCAGACCGGGGAGCTGTTTTTT	CASSQTGELFF
TRBJ2-2	TRBV7-9	15	-	-	TGTGCCAGCAGCAAGAAAAGGGTGAACACCGGGGAGCTGTTTTTT	CASSKKRVNTGELFF
TRBJ2-7	TRBV14	13	-	many	TGTGCCAGCAATTCCCGGTCCAGCGGCGAGCAGTACTTC	CASNSRSSGEQYF
TRBJ1-4	TRBV11-2	14	-	many	TGTGCCAGCAACCAGGGAACGGGGTGGGAAAAACTGTTTTTT	CASNQGTGWEKLFF
TRBJ1-2	TRBV9	16	-	many	TGTGCCAGCAGCCCCACCGGGGCGGGGGTGGACTATGGCTACACCTTC	CASSPTGAGVDYGYTF
TRBJ1-3	TRBV4-2	16	-	many	TGTGCCAGCAGCCAAGATGCCAGGGCCTCTGGAAACACCATATATTTT	CASSQDARASGNTIYF
TRBJ2-7	TRBV12-3/TRBV12-4	12	-	-	TGTGCCAGCAGTTTTGAAACCTACGAGCAGTACTTC	CASSFETYEQYF
TRBJ1-1	TRBV7-9	17	-	many	TGTGCCAGCAGCTCCACCAGGGTTACCACTATGAACACTGAAGCTTTCTTT	CASSSTRVTTMNTEAFF
TRBJ1-2	TRBV7-9	15	TRBD1	many	TGTGCCAGCAGCCCCCGGGACAGGCCTAACTATGGCTACACCTTC	CASSPRDRPNYGYTF
TRBJ1-6	TRBV5-4	14	-	many	TGTGCCAGCAGCCCGCAGGGAGGCCATTCACCCCTCCACTTT	CASSPQGGHSPLHF
TRBJ2-1	TRBV10-3	13	TRBD1	many	TGTGCCATCAACCGACAGGGTCGCAATGAGCAGTTCTTC	CAINRQGRNEQFF
TRBJ1-1	TRBV7-9	13	-	few	TGTGCCAGCAGCTTAGTTGGGGACGTGGGGGCTTTCTTT	CASSLVGDVGAFF
TRBJ1-6	TRBV6-2/TRBV6-3	17	-	-	TGTTCCAGCAGTGATGCCCTTACGGGACGACGAAATTCACCCCTCCACTTT	CSSSDALTGRRNSPLHF
TRBJ1-2	TRBV2	13	-	many	TGTGCCAGCAGTGAGTCGGGGGCGGATGGCTACACCTTC	CASSESGADGYTF
TRBJ1-5	TRBV19	17	TRBD1	many	TGTGCCAGTAGTAGCCGGGGACAGGGGGCGCGCAATCAGCCCCAGCATTTT	CASSSRGQGARNQPQHF
TRBJ1-2	TRBV6-2/TRBV6-3	12	-	-	TGTACCAGCAAGGACTCTAACTATGGCTACACCTTC	CTSKDSNYGYTF
TRBJ1-1	TRBV11-1	16	-	many	TGTGCCAGCGCCCCGGGACAAGCCGTCCCCTACACTGAAGCTTTCTTT	CASAPGQAVPYTEAFF
TRBJ1-5	TRBV20-1	12	-	many	TGCAGTGCTAGGGAGGAAAATCAGCCCCAGCATTTT	CSAREENQPQHF
TRBJ1-5	TRBV6-1	15	TRBD1	many	TGTGCCAGCAGCCCACGGGACAGGGACAATCAGCCCCAGCATTTT	CASSPRDRDNQPQHF
TRBJ2-7	TRBV12-3/TRBV12-4	16	TRBD1	many	TGTGCCAGCAGTTTAGCGGACAGGGGGCGCATGCTTGTGCAGTACTTC	CASSLADRGRMLVQYF
TRBJ2-3	TRBV20-1	13	TRBD1	many	TGCAGTGCTAGTGCACAGGGGACAGATACGCAGTATTTT	CSASAQGTDTQYF
TRBJ1-1	TRBV10-3	13	-	many	TGTGCCATCAGGGGGCTATCGAACACTGAAGCTTTCTTT	CAIRGLSNTEAFF
TRBJ2-3	TRBV9	15	-	many	TGTGCCAGCAACAAGGGTGGTAGGGGTTCGGATACGCAGTATTTT	CASNKGGRGSDTQYF
TRBJ1-4	TRBV19	15	-	many	TGTGCCAGTACCCAATCCCCAGTCCGAAATGAAAAACTGTTTTTT	CASTQSPVRNEKLFF
TRBJ1-6	TRBV20-1	16	-	many	TGCAGTGCTAGAGATCGGGTATACCCCTATAATTCACCCCTCCACTTT	CSARDRVYPYNSPLHF
TRBJ2-5	TRBV12-3/TRBV12-4	13	-	many	TGTGCCAGCAGGGACTCTCTGGGGGAGACCCAGTACTTC	CASRDSLGETQYF
TRBJ2-1	TRBV7-9	14	TRBD1	many	TGTGCCAGCAGCTCCCTTGAGGACAGGGGGCGGAAGTTCTTC	CASSSLEDRGRKFF
TRBJ2-5	TRBV12-3/TRBV12-4	14	TRBD2	many	TGTGCCAGCAGTTCAACTAGCGGCCAAGAGACCCAGTACTTC	CASSSTSGQETQYF
TRBJ1-4	TRBV14	15	-	many	TGTGCCAGCAGCCAAGATCTAGGAGACGGCGAAAAACTGTTTTTT	CASSQDLGDGEKLFF
TRBJ2-1	TRBV20-1	15	TRBD2	-	TGCAGTGCTACCTGGACTAGCTGCACCTACAATGAGCAGCTCTTC	CSATWTSCTYNEQLF
TRBJ2-7	TRBV7-9	13	TRBD1	many	TGTGCCGGAGGCTCAACAGGGGAATCCGAGCAGTACTTC	CAGGSTGESEQYF
TRBJ1-3	TRBV11-2	14	TRBD1	many	TGTGCCAGCAGCTGGACAGGGATTGGAAACACCATATATTTT	CASSWTGIGNTIYF
TRBJ2-1	TRBV6-1	19	TRBD2	many	TGTGCCAGCAACCCCGGACTAGCGGGGGGCCGTAGTCTCTACAATGAGCAGTTCTTC	CASNPGLAGGRSLYNEQFF
TRBJ1-5	TRBV19	12	-	many	TGTGCCAGTAGTATAAAGACAGGGCCCCAGCATTTT	CASSIKTGPQHF
TRBJ1-1	TRBV20-1	14	-	many	TGCAGTGCTGGCCAGGACATCTGGAACACTGAAGCTTTCTTT	CSAGQDIWNTEAFF
TRBJ1-6	TRBV27	15	-	-	-	CASSLVALGNPPIHF
TRBJ1-3	TRBV19	16	-	many	TGTGCCAGTAGTATCATTTTGTCCAGCTCCGGAAACACCATATATTTT	CASSIILSSSGNTIYF
TRBJ1-3	TRBV7-9	17	TRBD1	many	TGTGCCAGCAGCCTAGAACCCTTGGGGACAGCTGGAAACACCATATATTTT	CASSLEPLGTAGNTIYF